This TCR beta chain was found in a study of T cells of healthy individuals. This clonotype turned up a few times. V was shortened by 6 bases and J by 5 bases, with 13 bases between the two germline ends. CDR1 is LNHNV and CDR2 is YYDKDF in the germline V gene (reference sequence). The CDR3 extends over 13 amino acids. TCRdb ran MiXCR on the 5' RACE reads and lists one entry per CDR3 protein. Among fewer than 75,000 distinct CDR3 sequences listed, 16% were seen once. This clonotype originated in a human donor in good health. The gene calls are TRBV15 and TRBJ1-1, with D perhaps TRBD1 (6 bases). The CDR3 nucleotides are TGTGCCACCAGTCTCGAGGGGGGGACTGAAGCTTTCTTT. Translation: CATSLEGGTEAFF.